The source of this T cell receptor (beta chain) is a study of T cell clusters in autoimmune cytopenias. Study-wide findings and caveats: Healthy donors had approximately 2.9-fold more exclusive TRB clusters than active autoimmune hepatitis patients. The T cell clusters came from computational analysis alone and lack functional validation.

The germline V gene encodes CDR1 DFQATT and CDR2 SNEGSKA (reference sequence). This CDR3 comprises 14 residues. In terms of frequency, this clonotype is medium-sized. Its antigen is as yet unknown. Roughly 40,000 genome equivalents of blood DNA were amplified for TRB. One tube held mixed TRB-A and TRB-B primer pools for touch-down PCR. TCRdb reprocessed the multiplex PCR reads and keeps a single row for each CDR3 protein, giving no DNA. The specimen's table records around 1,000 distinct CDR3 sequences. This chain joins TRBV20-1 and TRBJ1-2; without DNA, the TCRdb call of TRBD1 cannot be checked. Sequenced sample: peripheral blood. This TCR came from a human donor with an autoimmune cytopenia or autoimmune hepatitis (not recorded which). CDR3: CSARPTGRNYGYTF.